One and the same sample provided the 8 T cell receptor beta chains below, sequenced in a study of identical twins. TCRdb independently ran MiXCR on the 5' RACE reads; one entry per CDR3 protein. The data contain some 500,000 distinct CDR3 sequences, 14% of them singletons. This sample also belongs to another study, concerning yellow fever vaccine responses in identical twins.

Source material: CD4+ T cells sorted from blood. The source is a woman under 30 in good health.

The CDR3 is CSARKGEAQHF. CDR3 nucleotide sequence: TGCAGTGCTAGGAAAGGTGAGGCCCAGCATTTT. The rearrangement uses TRBV20-1 and TRBJ1-5; D gene ambiguous. This CDR3 has 11 amino acids. The V end was cut by 3 bases, the J end by 11 bases, with 11 bases between. The germline V gene encodes CDR1 DFQATT and CDR2 SNEGSKA (reference sequence).

This rearrangement joins TRBV14 to TRBJ1-6; D is ambiguous. The CDR3 is 13 residues long. With 3 bases removed from V and 9 bases from J, the gap between germline ends came to 9 bases. Germline CDR1 is SGHDN and CDR2 is FVKESK. CDR3 residues: CASSHLKGSPLHF. The CDR3 DNA follows: TGTGCCAGCAGCCACCTCAAGGGTTCACCCCTCCACTTT.

The CDR3 DNA is TGTGCCAGCAGCCTCTTGCCGCCGAACACCGGGGAGCTGTTTTTT. Its protein product is CASSLLPPNTGELFF. The chain employs TRBV28 and TRBJ2-2; D gene ambiguous. V was pared by 6 bases and J by 0 bases, with 11 bases between. Germline CDR1 and CDR2: MDHEN and SYDVKM. This CDR3 is built from 15 residues.

This chain joins TRBV9 and TRBJ2-1; TRBD2 matches at 12 bases. The CDR3 is 16 residues long. CDR1 and CDR2 from the germline V gene are SGDLS and YYNGEE. V lost 3 bases and J lost 3; bases outside the gene matches: 4. Here the CDR3 reads CASSATSGRLYNEQFF. CDR3 in DNA: TGTGCCAGCAGCGCTACTAGCGGGAGGCTCTACAATGAGCAGTTCTTC.

The chain uses TRBV12-3 or TRBV12-4 and TRBJ2-3; 7 bases fit TRBD2. Trimming cost V 5 bases and J 2 bases; bases outside gene matches: 19. The CDR3 runs to 19 residues. The CDR3 bases are TGTGCCAGCAGTCCTTTCCTAGCGGTGGGGAGTCTAGTCACAGATACGCAGTATTTT. Its translation: CASSPFLAVGSLVTDTQYF.

This clonotype occurred a few times. This chain connects TRBV7-9 to TRBJ1-4, with D possibly TRBD1 on 5 matching bases. V was clipped by 1 base and J by 11 bases, with 8 bases between them. Germline V gene lookup returns CDR1 SEHNR and CDR2 FQNEAQ (reference sequence). The CDR3 has 12 residues. CDR3 in DNA: TGTGCCAGCAGCTTAGTACAGGAGAAACTGTTTTTT. It yields the protein CASSLVQEKLFF.

This chain joins TRBV29-1 and TRBJ2-7, with D tentatively TRBD2 (6 bases). Germline CDR1 and CDR2: SQVTM and ANQGSEA. The CDR3 is 14 amino acids. The ends were cut back, 0 bases at V and 3 bases at J, with 12 bases in the middle. The CDR3 loop is CSVEDRPGVYEQYF. CDR3 in DNA: TGCAGCGTTGAAGATCGTCCGGGGGTCTACGAGCAGTACTTC.

J is TRBJ2-3 and V is TRBV20-1; D not resolved. The germline V gene encodes CDR1 DFQATT and CDR2 SNEGSKA (reference sequence). The CDR3 runs 15 residues. V lost 6 bases and J lost 1, with 17 bases in between. The CDR3 sequence: CSATAHGPRTDTQYF. DNA for the CDR3: TGCAGTGCCACCGCCCACGGGCCCCGCACAGATACGCAGTATTTT.